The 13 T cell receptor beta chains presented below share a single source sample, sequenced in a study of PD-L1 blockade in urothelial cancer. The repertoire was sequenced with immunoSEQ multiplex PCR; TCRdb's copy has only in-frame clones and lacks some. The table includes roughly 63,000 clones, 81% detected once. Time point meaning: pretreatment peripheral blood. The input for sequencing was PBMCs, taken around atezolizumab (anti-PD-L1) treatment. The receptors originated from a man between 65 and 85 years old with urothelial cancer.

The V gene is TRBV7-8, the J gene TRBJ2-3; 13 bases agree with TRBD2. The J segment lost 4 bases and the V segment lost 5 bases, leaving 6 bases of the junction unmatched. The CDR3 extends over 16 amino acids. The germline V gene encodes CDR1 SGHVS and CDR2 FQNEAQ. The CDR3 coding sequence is TGTGCCAGCAGCGACCGACTAGCGGGAGGTGCAGATACGCAGTATTTT. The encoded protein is CASSDRLAGGADTQYF.

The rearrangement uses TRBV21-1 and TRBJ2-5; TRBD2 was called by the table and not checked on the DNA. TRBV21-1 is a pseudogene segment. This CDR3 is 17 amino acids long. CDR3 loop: CASSASPTRSGTETQYF. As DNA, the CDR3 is TGTGCCAGCAGCGCGTCCCCTACCAGGTCAGGGACTGAGACCCAGTACTTC.

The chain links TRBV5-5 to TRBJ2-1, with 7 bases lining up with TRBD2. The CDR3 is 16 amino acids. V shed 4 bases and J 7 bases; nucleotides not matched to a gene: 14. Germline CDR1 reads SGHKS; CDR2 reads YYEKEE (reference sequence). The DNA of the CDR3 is TGTGCCAGCAGCCGCACCGGGGAGGGGTCCCTAAATGAGCAGTTCTTC. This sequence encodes CASSRTGEGSLNEQFF.

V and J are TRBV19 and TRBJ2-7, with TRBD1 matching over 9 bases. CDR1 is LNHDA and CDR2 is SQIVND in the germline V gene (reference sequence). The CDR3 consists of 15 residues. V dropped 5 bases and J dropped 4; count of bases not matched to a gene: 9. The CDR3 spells CASSDPGTGKYEQYF. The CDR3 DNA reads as TGTGCCAGTAGTGATCCCGGGACAGGGAAGTACGAGCAGTACTTC.

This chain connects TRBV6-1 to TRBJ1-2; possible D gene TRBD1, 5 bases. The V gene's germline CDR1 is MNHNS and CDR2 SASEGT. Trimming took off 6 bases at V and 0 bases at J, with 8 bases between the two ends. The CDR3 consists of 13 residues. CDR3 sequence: CASSPTANYGYTF. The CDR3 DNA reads TGTGCCAGCAGCCCGACAGCTAACTATGGCTACACCTTC.

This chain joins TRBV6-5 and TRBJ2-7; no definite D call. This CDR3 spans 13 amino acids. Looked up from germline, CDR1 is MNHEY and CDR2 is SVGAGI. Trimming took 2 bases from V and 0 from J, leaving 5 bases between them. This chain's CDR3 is CASSYRSSYEQYF. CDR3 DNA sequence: TGTGCCAGCAGTTACAGGAGCTCCTACGAGCAGTACTTC.

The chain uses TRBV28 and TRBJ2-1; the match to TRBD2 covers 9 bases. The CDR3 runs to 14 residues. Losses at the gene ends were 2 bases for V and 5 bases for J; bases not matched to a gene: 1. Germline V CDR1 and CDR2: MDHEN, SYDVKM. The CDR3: CASSLAGGDNEQFF. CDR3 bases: TGTGCCAGCAGTTTAGCGGGAGGGGACAATGAGCAGTTCTTC.

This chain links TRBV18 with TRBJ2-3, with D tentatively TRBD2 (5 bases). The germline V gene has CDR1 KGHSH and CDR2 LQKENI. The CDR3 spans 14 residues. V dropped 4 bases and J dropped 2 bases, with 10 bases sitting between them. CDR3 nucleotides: TGTGCCAGCTCACGCCGGGGAGACACAGATACGCAGTATTTT. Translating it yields CASSRRGDTDTQYF.

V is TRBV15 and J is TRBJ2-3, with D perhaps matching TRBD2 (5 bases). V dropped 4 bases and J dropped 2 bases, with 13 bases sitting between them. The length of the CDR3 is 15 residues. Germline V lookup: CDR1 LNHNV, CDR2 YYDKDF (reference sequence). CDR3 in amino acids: CATSMDGDYTDTQYF. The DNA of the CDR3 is TGTGCCACCAGCATGGACGGAGACTACACAGATACGCAGTATTTT. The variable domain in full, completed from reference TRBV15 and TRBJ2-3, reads DAMVIQNPRYQVTQFGKPVTLSCSQTLNHNVMYWYQQKSSQAPKLLFHYYDKDFNNEADTPDNFQSRRPNTSFCFLDIRSPGLGDTAMYLCATSMDGDYTDTQYFGPGTRLTVL.

In DNA, the CDR3 is TGTGCCAGCAGTGAGTATAGGGAGAACAATGAGCAGTTCTTC. Translation gives CASSEYRENNEQFF. The rearrangement joins TRBV6-1 to TRBJ2-1; perhaps TRBD2 as D (5 bases). The V end lost 3 bases, the J end lost 5 bases, and 11 bases lay between the germline ends. The CDR3 consists of 14 residues. Germline CDR1 is MNHNS and CDR2 is SASEGT.

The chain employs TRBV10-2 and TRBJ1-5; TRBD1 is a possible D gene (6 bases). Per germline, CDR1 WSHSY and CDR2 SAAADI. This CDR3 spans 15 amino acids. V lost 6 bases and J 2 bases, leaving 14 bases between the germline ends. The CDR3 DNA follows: TGCGCCAGCAGAAAAAACAGGGTCGGCAATCAGCCCCAGCATTTT. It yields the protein CASRKNRVGNQPQHF.

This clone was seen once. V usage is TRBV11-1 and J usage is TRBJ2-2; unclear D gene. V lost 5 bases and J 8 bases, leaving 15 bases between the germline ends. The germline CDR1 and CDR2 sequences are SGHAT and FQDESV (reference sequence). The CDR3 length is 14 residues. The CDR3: CASSPDLVQGELFF. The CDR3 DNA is TGTGCCAGCAGCCCAGACTTGGTGCAAGGGGAGCTGTTTTTT.

The CDR3 sequence: CASSLGNPGDRGGELFF. Here the CDR3 DNA reads TGTGCCAGCAGCTTAGGAAATCCCGGGGATCGCGGCGGGGAGCTGTTTTTT. The V gene is TRBV11-3, the J gene TRBJ2-2; TRBD2 might be the D (5 bases). Germline values: CDR1 SGHNT, CDR2 YENEEA. Trimming left V 1 base short and J 7 bases short, with 19 bases between. This CDR3 is 17 amino acids long.